This paragraph reports one T cell receptor (beta chain). The data originate from a study of cytomegalovirus exposure and HLA in healthy donors. The study ran its PCR with 60 Vbeta and 13 Jbeta primers. The repertoire was sequenced with immunoSEQ multiplex PCR; TCRdb's copy has only in-frame clones and lacks some. The sample carries 85,000 to 100,000 clones, around 64% recorded once. J gave up 8 bases and V 7 bases, and 6 bases lay outside the gene matches. Germline CDR1 and CDR2: SQVTM and ANQGSEA. The CDR3 is 13 amino acids. Sequences were obtained from PBMCs. The V and J genes are TRBV29-1 and TRBJ2-1, with 12 bases aligning to TRBD2. The sequence was collected from a man aged 60 to 75 in good health and CMV-seronegative. The CDR3 sequence is CSALAGGPDEQFF. The CDR3 DNA reads as TGCAGCGCTCTAGCGGGAGGGCCGGATGAGCAGTTCTTC.